The 26 T cell receptor beta chains below all came from one sample that was sequenced in a study of blood T cell repertoires in COVID-19 (TCRdb year 2020). Library method: the immunoSEQ multiplex PCR assay. TCRdb carries this immuneACCESS record with in-frame sequences only. Its versions omit some clonotypes, under half of them owing to an unresolved V gene in the studies checked, with the rest unexplained. The sample table holds under 300,000 clones, of which about four fifths were seen once. Approximately 10% of the sample belongs to the ten largest clones. Sequences were obtained from peripheral blood. These receptors originate from a woman in her forties or fifties who had recovered from COVID-19.

V usage is TRBV5-4 and J usage is TRBJ1-1; D is unresolved. Trimming took 1 base from V and 0 from J, leaving 7 bases between them. The CDR3 extends over 14 amino acids. CDR1 is SGHNT and CDR2 is YYREEE in the germline V gene (reference sequence). The DNA for the CDR3 is TGTGCCAGCAGCTTGCTATCCATGAACACTGAAGCTTTCTTT. This codes for CASSLLSMNTEAFF.

V and J are TRBV28 and TRBJ1-4; D is perhaps TRBD1 (5 bases). V was pared by 4 bases and J by 6 bases, with 12 bases between. Per germline, CDR1 MDHEN and CDR2 SYDVKM. The CDR3 runs 14 residues. Here the CDR3 DNA reads TGTGCCAGCAGTTCCAGGGTAAATGATGAAAAACTGTTTTTT. Protein product: CASSSRVNDEKLFF.

V gene TRBV19 combines with J gene TRBJ1-1; 8 bases map to TRBD1. Losses at the gene ends were 7 bases for V and 0 bases for J; bases not matched to a gene: 13. Looked up from germline, CDR1 is LNHDA and CDR2 is SQIVND (reference sequence). The CDR3 is 17 residues long. The CDR3 protein is CASKERMGTGLNTEAFF. In nucleotides, the CDR3 is TGTGCCAGTAAGGAGAGGATGGGGACAGGATTGAACACTGAAGCTTTCTTT. The variable domain in full, with the rest retrieved from reference TRBV19 and TRBJ1-1, is DGGITQSPKYLFRKEGQNVTLSCEQNLNHDAMYWYRQDPGQGLRLIYYSQIVNDFQKGDIAEGYSVSREKKESFPLTVTSAQKNPTAFYLCASKERMGTGLNTEAFFGQGTRLTVV.

This chain connects TRBV6-2 or TRBV6-3 to TRBJ1-2; 7 nucleotides align to TRBD1. The germline gives CDR1 MNHEY, CDR2 SVGEGT. J lost 0 bases, V lost 2 bases, and 9 bases had no gene match. The CDR3 is 17 residues long. For the CDR3, the DNA is TGTGCCAGCAGTTACCCTGGGACAGCCTCAACTAACTATGGCTACACCTTC. Its translation is CASSYPGTASTNYGYTF.

V is TRBV9 and J is TRBJ2-7; 8 nucleotides match TRBD2. Looked up from germline, CDR1 is SGDLS and CDR2 is YYNGEE. After removal of 3 bases from V and 5 bases from J, the junction contained 10 bases not matched to a gene. The CDR3 extends over 15 amino acids. The CDR3 here is CASSAEASGGHEQYF. Written as DNA, the CDR3 is TGTGCCAGCAGCGCTGAGGCAAGCGGGGGCCACGAGCAGTACTTC.

CDR3 bases: TGTGCCAGCAGCTTAGGGCAGGGAGGCACTGAAGCTTTCTTT. The encoded protein is CASSLGQGGTEAFF. The V gene is TRBV11-2, the J gene TRBJ1-1; possible D gene TRBD1, 5 bases. Trimming took off 1 base at V and 4 bases at J, with 10 bases between the two ends. Germline assignment: CDR1 SGHAT and CDR2 FQNNGV. This CDR3 region has 14 residues.

The gene calls are TRBV9 and TRBJ1-1, with a possible D match to TRBD1 (5 bases). Trimming removed 4 bases from V and 2 bases from J, with 21 bases in between. The germline V gene encodes CDR1 SGDLS and CDR2 YYNGEE. This CDR3 has 17 residues. In DNA, the CDR3 is TGTGCCAGCAGCTCAAGCCGGGACTTGAAGTTCAACACTGAAGCTTTCTTT. Amino acid sequence: CASSSSRDLKFNTEAFF. The entire variable domain, with the rest obtained from reference TRBV9 and TRBJ1-1, is as follows: DSGVTQTPKHLITATGQRVTLRCSPRSGDLSVYWYQQSLDQGLQFLIQYYNGEERAKGNILERFSAQQFPDLHSELNLSSLELGDSALYFCASSSSRDLKFNTEAFFGQGTRLTVV.

Remarks on this clone: An end of the junction differs from the germline gene, which may be a read error. The chain links TRBV7-9 to TRBJ1-2; 10 nucleotides match TRBD1. The CDR3 consists of 14 residues. Germline V gene lookup returns CDR1 SEHNR and CDR2 FQNEAQ (reference sequence). The CDR3 here is CASTLSGTGAGYTF. The CDR3 nucleotides read TGTGCCAGCACCTTATCCGGGACAGGGGCTGGCTACACCTTC.

The rearrangement joins TRBV5-1 to TRBJ1-2, with TRBD1 matching 9 bases. Trimming cost V 4 bases and J 0 bases; bases outside gene matches: 7. CDR3 length equals 16 residues. The V gene's germline CDR1 is SGHRS and CDR2 YFSETQ. CDR3: CASSPGQGLANYGYTF. The CDR3 DNA reads as TGCGCCAGCAGCCCCGGACAGGGGTTAGCTAACTATGGCTACACCTTC.

The chain carries TRBV10-3 and TRBJ1-4; no clear D gene. The ends were cut back, 3 bases at V and 2 bases at J, with 13 bases in the middle. Germline CDR1 is ENHRY and CDR2 is SYGVKD. The length of the CDR3 is 16 residues. The CDR3, as DNA: TGTGCCATCAGTGAAACCATCCAAGCGACTAATGAAAAACTGTTTTTT. Residues: CAISETIQATNEKLFF.

In its sample, this clone was seen a few times. This chain uses TRBV6-5 with TRBJ2-5, with TRBD1 identical over 8 bases. Germline V CDR1 and CDR2: MNHEY, SVGAGI. V shed 2 bases and J 7 bases; nucleotides not matched to a gene: 12. CDR3 length: 16 residues. In nucleotides, the CDR3 is TGTGCCAGCAGTTACAATGGGCAGGGGGCAACCGGGACCCAGTACTTC. Protein sequence: CASSYNGQGATGTQYF.

V and J are TRBV5-1 and TRBJ2-1, with TRBD2 matching over 10 bases. Germline CDR1 and CDR2: SGHRS and YFSETQ. V was clipped by 5 bases and J by 10 bases; unmatched bases: 9. The CDR3 contains 14 residues. This CDR3 reads CASRRLAGAAEQFF. For the CDR3, the DNA is TGCGCCAGCAGGAGGCTAGCGGGGGCTGCGGAGCAGTTCTTC.

The gene calls are TRBV5-4 and TRBJ1-4, with a weak D call TRBD1 (5 bases). CDR1 is SGHNT, CDR2 YYREEE, per germline (reference sequence). The CDR3 spans 13 residues. Trimming removed 4 bases from V and 4 bases from J, with 8 bases in between. The CDR3 sequence is CASSLDSNEKLFF. CDR3 DNA: TGTGCCAGCAGCCTTGACAGTAATGAAAAACTGTTTTTT. The full variable domain, rest sourced from reference TRBV5-4 and TRBJ1-4, is ETGVTQSPTHLIKTRGQQVTLRCSSQSGHNTVSWYQQALGQGPQFIFQYYREEENGRGNFPPRFSGLQFPNYSSELNVNALELDDSALYLCASSLDSNEKLFFGSGTQLSVL.

This clone was seen a single time. The V gene is TRBV11-2, the J gene TRBJ2-5; 14 bases are shared with TRBD2. The CDR3 has 18 amino acids. J lost 4 bases, V lost 1 base, and 8 bases had no gene match. Germline V gene sequence: CDR1 SGHAT, CDR2 FQNNGV. The CDR3 DNA reads as TGTGCCAGCAGCTTAGGGTTGACTAGCGGGAGGGGGGGAGAGACCCAGTACTTC. As protein: CASSLGLTSGRGGETQYF.

The chain carries TRBV28 and TRBJ1-6; D is unclear. Germline V gene lookup returns CDR1 MDHEN and CDR2 SYDVKM. V was clipped by 2 bases and J by 9 bases, with 14 bases between them. The CDR3 has 15 residues. This CDR3 is CASSLGSYRSSPLHF. The CDR3, as DNA: TGTGCCAGCAGTTTAGGCAGTTATCGCAGTTCACCCCTCCACTTT.

The rearrangement uses TRBV28 and TRBJ1-3, with D tentatively TRBD1 (6 bases). V was trimmed by 5 bases and J by 4 bases, leaving 12 bases between them. Looked up from germline, CDR1 is MDHEN and CDR2 is SYDVKM. The CDR3 extends over 14 amino acids. CDR3 protein: CASSPQTGGNTIYF. CDR3 sequence (DNA): TGTGCCAGCAGTCCTCAGACAGGAGGAAACACCATATATTTT.

As regards this clone: The junction does not match germline at one end; this may be a read error. The chain couples TRBV19 to TRBJ2-7, with 10 bases matching TRBD1. The V gene's germline CDR1 is LNHDA and CDR2 SQIVND (reference sequence). The CDR3 has 15 residues. The CDR3 sequence is CASSIDRGLSYEQYF. The CDR3 DNA sequence: TGTGCCAGTAGCATAGACAGGGGGCTCTCCTACGAGCAGTACTTC. Full variable domain (outside the CDR3, taken from reference TRBV19 and TRBJ2-7): DGGITQSPKYLFRKEGQNVTLSCEQNLNHDAMYWYRQDPGQGLRLIYYSQIVNDFQKGDIAEGYSVSREKKESFPLTVTSAQKNPTAFYLCASSIDRGLSYEQYFGPGTRLTVT.

Notes on this clone: Within the sample, other DNA sequences also encode this same CDR3. The chain recombines TRBV18 with TRBJ2-3, with TRBD1 matching over 10 bases. The CDR3 sequence is 14 residues long. Looked up from germline, CDR1 is KGHSH and CDR2 is LQKENI. Trimming took 6 bases from V and 1 from J; bases not matched to a gene: 1. The CDR3 loop is CASSTGGGTDTQYF. CDR3 in DNA: TGTGCCAGCTCGACAGGGGGCGGCACAGATACGCAGTATTTT.

The rearrangement uses TRBV7-2 and TRBJ2-4; D gene uncertain. Germline CDR1 reads SGHTA; CDR2 reads FQGNSA. Trimming removed 5 bases at V and 0 bases at J, with 11 bases between. The CDR3 length is 15 residues. In nucleotides, the CDR3 is TGTGCCAGCAGCCAAGAGGCGGTAGCCAAAAACATTCAGTACTTC. This sequence encodes CASSQEAVAKNIQYF.

The genes are TRBV6-2 or TRBV6-3 and TRBJ2-5, with a tentative D call TRBD2 (5 bases). V shed 4 bases and J shed 2 bases, with 14 bases lying between them. Germline-derived CDR1 and CDR2 are MNHEY and SVGEGT. The CDR3 runs to 15 residues. CDR3 coding DNA: TGTGCCAGCAGTTGGGGTGGTGGGGAGCAAGAGACCCAGTACTTC. This codes for CASSWGGGEQETQYF.

V gene TRBV18 combines with J gene TRBJ2-6, with a tentative D call TRBD2 (5 bases). CDR1 and CDR2 from the germline V gene are KGHSH and LQKENI. CDR3 length: 17 residues. Trimming stripped 3 bases from V and 3 bases from J, with 15 bases between. The CDR3 DNA follows: TGTGCCAGCTCACCCTTCGAAGAGGGCAGTGGGGCCAACGTCCTGACTTTC. This gives the protein CASSPFEEGSGANVLTF.

This clone was detected once. The chain carries TRBV19 and TRBJ1-5, with a possible D match to TRBD1 (5 bases). CDR1 and CDR2 from the germline V gene are LNHDA and SQIVND (reference sequence). Trimming pared 4 bases from V and 1 base from J, leaving 11 bases between. The CDR3 is 15 amino acids. The chain's CDR3 is CASSSGRQSNQPQHF. In DNA form, the CDR3 reads TGTGCCAGTAGTAGTGGGCGACAGAGCAATCAGCCCCAGCATTTT.

The chain recombines TRBV7-2 with TRBJ1-2, with D possibly TRBD1 on 6 matching bases. In germline, CDR1 is SGHTA, CDR2 FQGNSA. Trimming stripped 1 base from V and 8 bases from J, with 11 bases between. This CDR3 contains 13 residues. CDR3 DNA sequence: TGTGCCAGCAGCTTAGACAGGGTAAAAGGCTACACCTTC. Protein sequence: CASSLDRVKGYTF.

The chain employs TRBV7-7 and TRBJ1-6, with D maybe TRBD1 (5 bases). Germline loops: CDR1 SSHAT, CDR2 FNYEAQ (reference sequence). The CDR3 loop spans 20 amino acids. Trimming took 5 bases from V and 0 from J, leaving 23 bases between them. Here the CDR3 reads CASSPLGGTALSSYNSPLHF. The CDR3 DNA is TGTGCCAGCAGCCCTCTGGGGGGGACGGCCCTGAGCTCCTATAATTCACCCCTCCACTTT.

J is TRBJ1-2 and V is TRBV7-3, with D possibly being TRBD1 (5 bases). The V gene lost 5 bases and the J gene lost 8 bases, with 18 bases spanning the gap. The CDR3 spans 14 residues. Germline lookup yields CDR1 SGHTA and CDR2 FQGTGA. This CDR3 is CASSRVSGGGGYTF. The CDR3 DNA is TGTGCCAGCAGCCGCGTTTCTGGGGGAGGGGGCTACACCTTC.

This clone was counted between two and nine times. The chain employs TRBV10-3 and TRBJ2-5; unclear D gene. Germline V gene data show CDR1 as ENHRY and CDR2 as SYGVKD. V was pared by 4 bases and J by 5 bases, with 2 bases between. CDR3 size: 10 residues. CDR3 DNA sequence: TGTGCCATCAGTGCGGAGACCCAGTACTTC. It specifies CAISAETQYF.